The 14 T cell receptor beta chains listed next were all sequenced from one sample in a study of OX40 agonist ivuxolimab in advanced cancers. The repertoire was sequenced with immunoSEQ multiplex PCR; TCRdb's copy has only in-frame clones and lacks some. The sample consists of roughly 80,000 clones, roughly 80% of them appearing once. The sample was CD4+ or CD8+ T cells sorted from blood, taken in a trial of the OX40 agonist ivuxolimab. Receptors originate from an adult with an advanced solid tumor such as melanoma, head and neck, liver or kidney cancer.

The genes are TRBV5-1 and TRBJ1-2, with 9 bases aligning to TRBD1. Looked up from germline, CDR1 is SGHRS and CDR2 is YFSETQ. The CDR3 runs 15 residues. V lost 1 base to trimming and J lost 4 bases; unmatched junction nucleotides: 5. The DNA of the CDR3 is TGCGCCAGCAGCTTGACAGGGGGCATTGGCTATGGCTACACCTTC. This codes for CASSLTGGIGYGYTF.

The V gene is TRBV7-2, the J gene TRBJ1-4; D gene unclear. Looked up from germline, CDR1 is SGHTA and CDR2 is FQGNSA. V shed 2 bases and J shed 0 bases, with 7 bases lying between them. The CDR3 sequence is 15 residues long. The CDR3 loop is CASSLMTATNEKLFF. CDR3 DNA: TGTGCCAGCAGCTTAATGACTGCAACTAATGAAAAACTGTTTTTT. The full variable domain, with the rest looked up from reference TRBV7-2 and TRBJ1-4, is GAGVSQSPSNKVTEKGKDVELRCDPISGHTALYWYRQSLGQGLEFLIYFQGNSAPDKSGLPSDRFSAERTGGSVSTLTIQRTQQEDSAVYLCASSLMTATNEKLFFGSGTQLSVL.

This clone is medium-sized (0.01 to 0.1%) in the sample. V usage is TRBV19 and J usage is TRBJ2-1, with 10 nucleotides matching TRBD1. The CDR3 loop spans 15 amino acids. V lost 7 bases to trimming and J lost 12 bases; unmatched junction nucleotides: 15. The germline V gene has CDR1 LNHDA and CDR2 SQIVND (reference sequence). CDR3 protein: CASNPLTGGASAQFF. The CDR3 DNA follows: TGTGCCAGTAACCCTCTGACAGGGGGCGCATCGGCGCAGTTCTTC.

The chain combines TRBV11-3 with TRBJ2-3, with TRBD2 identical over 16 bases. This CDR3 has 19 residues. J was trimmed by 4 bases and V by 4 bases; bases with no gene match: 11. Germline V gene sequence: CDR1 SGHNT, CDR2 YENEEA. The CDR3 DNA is TGTGCCAGCAGCTCCAATCCGGGACTAGCGGGGGGGCCGGCAGATACGCAGTATTTT. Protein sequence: CASSSNPGLAGGPADTQYF.

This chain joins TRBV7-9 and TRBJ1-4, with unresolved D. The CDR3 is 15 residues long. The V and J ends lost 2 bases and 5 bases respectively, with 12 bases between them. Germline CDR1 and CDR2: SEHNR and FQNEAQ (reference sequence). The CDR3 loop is CASSLRATINEKLFF. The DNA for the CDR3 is TGTGCCAGCAGCTTAAGGGCTACCATCAATGAAAAACTGTTTTTT.

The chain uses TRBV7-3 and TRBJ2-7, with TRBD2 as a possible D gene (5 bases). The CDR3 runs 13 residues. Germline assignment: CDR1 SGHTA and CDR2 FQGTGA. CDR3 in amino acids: CGPPEDLSYEQYF. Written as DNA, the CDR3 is TGTGGGCCGCCGGAGGACCTCTCCTACGAGCAGTACTTC. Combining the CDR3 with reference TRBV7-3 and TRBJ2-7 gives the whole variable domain GAGVSQTPSNKVTEKGKYVELRCDPISGHTALYWYRQSLGQGPEFLIYFQGTGAADDSGLPNDRFFAVRPEGSVSTLKIQRTERGDSAVYLCGPPEDLSYEQYFGPGTRLTVT.

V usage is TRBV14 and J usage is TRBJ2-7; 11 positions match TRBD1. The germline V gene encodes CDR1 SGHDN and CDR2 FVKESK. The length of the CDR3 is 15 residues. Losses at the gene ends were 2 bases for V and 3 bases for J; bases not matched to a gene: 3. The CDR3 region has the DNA TGTGCCAGCAGCCAACTCGGGACAGGGGGCTACGAGCAGTACTTC. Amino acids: CASSQLGTGGYEQYF. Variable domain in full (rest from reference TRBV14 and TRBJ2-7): EAGVTQFPSHSVIEKGQTVTLRCDPISGHDNLYWYRRVMGKEIKFLLHFVKESKQDESGMPNNRFLAERTGGTYSTLKVQPAELEDSGVYFCASSQLGTGGYEQYFGPGTRLTVT.

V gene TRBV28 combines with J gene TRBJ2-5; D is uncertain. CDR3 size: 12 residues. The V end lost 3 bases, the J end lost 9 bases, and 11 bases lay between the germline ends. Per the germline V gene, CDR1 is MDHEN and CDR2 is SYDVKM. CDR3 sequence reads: CASSFSGGPQYF. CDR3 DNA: TGTGCCAGCAGTTTCTCAGGTGGGCCCCAGTACTTC. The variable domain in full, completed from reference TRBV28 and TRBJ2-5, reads DVKVTQSSRYLVKRTGEKVFLECVQDMDHENMFWYRQDPGLGLRLIYFSYDVKMKEKGDIPEGYSVSREKKERFSLILESASTNQTSMYLCASSFSGGPQYFGPGTRLLVL.

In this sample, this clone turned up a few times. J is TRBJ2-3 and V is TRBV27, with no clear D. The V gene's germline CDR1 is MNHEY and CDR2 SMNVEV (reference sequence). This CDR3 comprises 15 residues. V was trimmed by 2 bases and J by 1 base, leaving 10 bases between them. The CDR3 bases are TGTGCCAGCAGTTTAGTGGTCGGCGGCACAGATACGCAGTATTTT. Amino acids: CASSLVVGGTDTQYF.

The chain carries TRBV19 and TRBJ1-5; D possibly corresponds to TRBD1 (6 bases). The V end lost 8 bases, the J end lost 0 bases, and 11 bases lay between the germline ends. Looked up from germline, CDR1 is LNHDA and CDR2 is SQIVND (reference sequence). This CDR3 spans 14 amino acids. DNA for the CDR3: TGTGCCAGTCGGACAGTCTATAGCAATCAGCCCCAGCATTTT. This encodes CASRTVYSNQPQHF.

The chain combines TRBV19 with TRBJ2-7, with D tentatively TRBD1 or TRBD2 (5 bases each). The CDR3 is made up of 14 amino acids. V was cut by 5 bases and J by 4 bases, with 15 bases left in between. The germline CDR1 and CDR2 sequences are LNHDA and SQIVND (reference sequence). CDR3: CASSPGPQGYEQYF. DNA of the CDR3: TGTGCCAGTAGTCCGGGACCCCAAGGGTACGAGCAGTACTTC.

This CDR3 reads CASSPVSTGQETQYF. CDR3 DNA sequence: TGCGCCAGCAGCCCGGTATCGACGGGCCAAGAGACCCAGTACTTC. This chain connects TRBV5-1 to TRBJ2-5; D uncertain. CDR1 is SGHRS and CDR2 is YFSETQ in the germline V gene. The V and J ends lost 4 bases and 1 base respectively, with 14 bases between them. CDR3 length: 15 residues.

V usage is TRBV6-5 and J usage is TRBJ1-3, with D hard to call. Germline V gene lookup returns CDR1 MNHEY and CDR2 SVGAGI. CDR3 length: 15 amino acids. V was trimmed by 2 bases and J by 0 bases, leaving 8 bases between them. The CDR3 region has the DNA TGTGCCAGCAGTTACGGTTCGGCCTCTGGAAACACCATATATTTT. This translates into CASSYGSASGNTIYF.

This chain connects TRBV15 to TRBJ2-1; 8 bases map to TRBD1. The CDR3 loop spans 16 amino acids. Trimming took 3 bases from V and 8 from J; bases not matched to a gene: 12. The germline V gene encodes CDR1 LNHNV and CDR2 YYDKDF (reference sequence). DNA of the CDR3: TGTGCCACCAGCAGCCTGACAGGGGAGGAGGTCGATGAGCAGTTCTTC. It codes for CATSSLTGEEVDEQFF.